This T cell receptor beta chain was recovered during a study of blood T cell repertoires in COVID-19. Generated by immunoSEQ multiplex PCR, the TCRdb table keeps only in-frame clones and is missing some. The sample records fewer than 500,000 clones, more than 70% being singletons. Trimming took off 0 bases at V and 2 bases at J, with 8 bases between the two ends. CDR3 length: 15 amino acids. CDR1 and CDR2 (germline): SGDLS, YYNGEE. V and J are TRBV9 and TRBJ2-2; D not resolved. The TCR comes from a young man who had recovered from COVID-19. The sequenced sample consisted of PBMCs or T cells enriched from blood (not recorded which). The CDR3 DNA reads TGTGCCAGCAGCGTAGGACACGCCAACACCGGGGAGCTGTTTTTT. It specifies CASSVGHANTGELFF.